These T cell receptor beta chains were read from a single sample in a study of shared clonotypes between healthy human individuals. The method was immunoSEQ multiplex PCR; TCRdb's version includes in-frame clones alone and lacks a portion of them. The sample has around 700,000 clones, around 72% seen once. The sequenced sample was memory CD4+ T cells sorted from blood. Receptors originate from a woman in her 30s in good health. The CDR3 runs from the conserved cysteine through the conserved F or W. The D gene is left open where the match is weak. Clone size appears in some rows only: once, few, many, or a class for an expanded clone.

clone size	D gene	V gene	J gene	CDR3 DNA	CDR3 protein
NA	TRBD2	TRBV29-1	TRBJ2-2	TGCAGCGCCTGGGTGTCCGGGACTATTAGCGGGGAGCTGTTTTTT	CSAWVSGTISGELFF
NA	NA	TRBV27	TRBJ1-1	TGTGCCAGCACACGGGGGGCGGGCACTGAAGCTTTCTTT	CASTRGAGTEAFF
NA	TRBD1	TRBV10-2	TRBJ1-5	TGCGCCAGCAGCCCACAGGGGGGTCAGCCCCAGCATTTT	CASSPQGGQPQHF
NA	TRBD1	TRBV29-1	TRBJ2-7	TGCAGCGTGCGCGAAACAGGGGCGGGCGAGCAGTACTTC	CSVRETGAGEQYF
many	TRBD2	TRBV6-6	TRBJ2-7	TGTGCCAGCAGCTCAGGCGGGAGGGCCTACGAGCAGTACTTC	CASSSGGRAYEQYF
NA	TRBD2	TRBV9	TRBJ2-3	TGTGCCAGCAGCGTAGCGATGGGACTAGACACAGATACGCAGTATTTT	CASSVAMGLDTDTQYF
NA	NA	TRBV2	TRBJ2-1	TGTGCCAGCAGTGAGTTCAGGGAGCAGTTCTTC	CASSEFREQFF
NA	NA	TRBV7-2	TRBJ2-1	TGTGCCAGCAGCCCCTCTTCAATCTACAATGAGCAGTTCTTC	CASSPSSIYNEQFF
NA	NA	TRBV6-1	TRBJ1-3	TGTGCCAGCAGTGAAGCGCTTCTGGGTTTGAGGGACACCATATATTTT	CASSEALLGLRDTIYF
NA	TRBD1	TRBV25-1	TRBJ2-7	TGTGCCAGCAGTGAGCTCGGACAGGGCGTATCTAGCTCCTACGAGCAGTACTTC	CASSELGQGVSSSYEQYF
NA	NA	TRBV6-1	TRBJ1-5	TGTGCCAGCAGTGAATTCAGACAGGCGAGCAATCAGCCCCAGCATTTT	CASSEFRQASNQPQHF
NA	NA	TRBV11-1	TRBJ2-4	TGTGCCAGCAGCTTAGATACTTCGGCCGGGACGTACGCCAAAAACATTCAGTACTTC	CASSLDTSAGTYAKNIQYF
NA	TRBD2	TRBV6-1	TRBJ2-3	TGTGCCAGCCGAACTAGCGGGAGGCGTACAGATACGCAGTATTTT	CASRTSGRRTDTQYF
NA	NA	TRBV6-6	TRBJ2-5	TGTGCCAGCAGTTACTCTAATTTTCAAGAGACCCAGTACTTC	CASSYSNFQETQYF
NA	TRBD1	TRBV29-1	TRBJ1-1	TGCAGCGTTTGGACAGGGATGAACACTGAAGCTTTCTTT	CSVWTGMNTEAFF
NA	NA	TRBV7-3	TRBJ2-1	TGTGCCAGCAGCTTATCGGCAGGGAACAATGAGCAGTTCTTC	CASSLSAGNNEQFF
NA	NA	TRBV5-4	TRBJ2-4	TGTGCCAGCAGCTTGGCGCAGGGGGGGGACATTCAGTACTTC	CASSLAQGGDIQYF
NA	NA	TRBV9	TRBJ1-3	TGTGCCAGCAGCGCACTAGGTGGGGGGACTGGAAACACCATATATTTT	CASSALGGGTGNTIYF
NA	TRBD1	TRBV30	TRBJ1-1	TGTGCCTGGAGTACCGGACAGGACCACACTGAAGCTTTCTTT	CAWSTGQDHTEAFF
few	NA	TRBV7-3	TRBJ2-3	TGTGCCAGCAGCTTAGCCCCAACACGCCTCAGCACAGATACGCAGTATTTT	CASSLAPTRLSTDTQYF
NA	TRBD2	TRBV28	TRBJ2-7	TGTGCCAGCAGTTTTTTAGCGGGAACCTACGAGCAGTACTTC	CASSFLAGTYEQYF
NA	TRBD2	TRBV28	TRBJ2-3	TGTGCCAGCAGGTCAGGACTAGCGGGAGGGCCGCGCACAGATACGCAGTATTTT	CASRSGLAGGPRTDTQYF